Described below is a single T cell receptor beta chain sequence and its context. Its antigen is unknown. As handled by the study authors: There were no quality scores in the junction-only immunoSEQ sequences, so filtering differed. Produced via immunoSEQ multiplex PCR; TCRdb's table is partial and in-frame only. D and trimming come from the DNA, and the V and J calls and clone size come from that table. The sample records millions of clones, roughly 92% being singletons. This specimen comes from a study of shared clonotypes between healthy human individuals. As for the study in general: Researchers assigned three CD4 naive, three CD4 memory, two CD8 naive and one CD8 memory plate to each donor.

The length of the CDR3 is 13 residues. General observations from the study: Genetic and exposure-history diversity was limited by the small donor number.

This chain links TRBV21-1 with TRBJ1-1; the table assigns TRBD1, which was not confirmed against the DNA. TRBV21-1 is a pseudogene segment. Sequenced input: naive CD4+ T cells sorted from blood. This sample's subset: CD45RA+ positively selected. The sequence was obtained from a man aged 18 to 30 in good health. The CDR3 protein is CASSTTGNTEAFF. The CDR3 nucleotides are TGTGCCAGCAGCACGACAGGGAACACTGAAGCTTTCTTT.